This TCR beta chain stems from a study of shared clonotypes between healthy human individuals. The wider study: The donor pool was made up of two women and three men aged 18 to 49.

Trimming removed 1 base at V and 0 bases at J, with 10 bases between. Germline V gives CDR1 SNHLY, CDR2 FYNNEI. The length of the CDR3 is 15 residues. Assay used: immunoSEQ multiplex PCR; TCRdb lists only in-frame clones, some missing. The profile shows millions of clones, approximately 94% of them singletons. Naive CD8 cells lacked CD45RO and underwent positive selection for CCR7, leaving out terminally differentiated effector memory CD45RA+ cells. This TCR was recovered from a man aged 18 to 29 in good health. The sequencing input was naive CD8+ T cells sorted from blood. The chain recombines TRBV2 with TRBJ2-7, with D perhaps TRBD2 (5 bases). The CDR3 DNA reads TGTGCCAGCAGTGAAGGAGGGCTGAGCTCCTACGAGCAGTACTTC. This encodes CASSEGGLSSYEQYF.